Listed here are 24 T cell receptor beta chains from one sample, sequenced in a study of long-term antiretroviral therapy in people with HIV. The authors ran the immunoSEQ assay, v3.0, at survey level. Sequencing used immunoSEQ multiplex PCR; TCRdb keeps in-frame clones, though not all of them. The sample has more than 15,000 clones; about 94% are singletons. Sequencing used unsorted PBMCs, obtained around 6.5 years after starting antiretroviral therapy. The receptors derive from a woman aged 50 to 65 with HIV.

J is TRBJ1-2 and V is TRBV11-1, with 8 nucleotides matching TRBD1. Trimming removed 5 bases from V and 13 bases from J; junction bases left unmatched: 9. The CDR3 is made up of 12 amino acids. Germline CDR1 SGHAT, CDR2 FQDESV (reference sequence). CDR3 region: CASSLGTGPGTF. CDR3 nucleotides: TGTGCCAGCAGCCTAGGGACAGGCCCGGGCACCTTC.

The chain uses TRBV11-3 and TRBJ2-7; 8 nucleotides line up with TRBD2. The V and J ends lost 0 bases and 6 bases, in that order; junction bases with no gene match: 1. Germline CDR1 SGHNT, CDR2 YENEEA. The CDR3 is 13 residues long. The CDR3 nucleotides are TGTGCCAGCAGCTTAGACGCGGGGGGCGAGCAGTACTTC. Translated: CASSLDAGGEQYF.

V and J are TRBV9 and TRBJ1-1; a weak D match, TRBD1 (5 bases). V was cut by 1 base and J by 1 base, with 17 bases left in between. CDR1 SGDLS and CDR2 YYNGEE come from the germline V gene. The CDR3 is 17 residues long. The CDR3 DNA reads as TGTGCCAGCAGCGTAAGTGGGGTGGGCAGGGAGAACACTGAAGCTTTCTTT. It codes for CASSVSGVGRENTEAFF. Looking up the rest from reference TRBV9 and TRBJ1-1 gives the full variable domain: DSGVTQTPKHLITATGQRVTLRCSPRSGDLSVYWYQQSLDQGLQFLIQYYNGEERAKGNILERFSAQQFPDLHSELNLSSLELGDSALYFCASSVSGVGRENTEAFFGQGTRLTVV.

This clone was counted once. The chain employs TRBV27 and TRBJ2-6; 10 nucleotides match TRBD2. The CDR3 sequence is 21 residues long. From germline, CDR1 is MNHEY and CDR2 SMNVEV (reference sequence). The junction had 17 bases not matched to a gene; V was cut back by 4 bases and J by 2 bases. This chain's CDR3 is CASSSGSLAGNPLAGANVLTF. The CDR3 DNA is TGTGCCAGCAGTTCAGGGTCACTAGCGGGAAATCCCTTAGCTGGGGCCAACGTCCTGACTTTC.

The rearrangement uses TRBV13 and TRBJ2-3; 8 bases match TRBD2. From germline, CDR1 is PRHDT and CDR2 FYEKMQ (reference sequence). CDR3 size: 16 residues. With 5 bases clipped from V and 0 bases from J, the junction kept 7 bases outside the gene matches. CDR3 sequence: CASSAGLDGSTDTQYF. DNA for the CDR3: TGTGCCAGCAGCGCGGGACTAGATGGGAGCACAGATACGCAGTATTTT.

V usage is TRBV7-3 and J usage is TRBJ2-7, with D maybe TRBD2 (8 bases). V dropped 4 bases and J dropped 3 bases, with 16 bases sitting between them. The CDR3 is 15 residues long. CDR1 and CDR2 from the germline V gene are SGHTA and FQGTGA. CDR3 nucleotide sequence: TGTGCCAGCAGCTGGACAGGCGGGGGGCTCTACGAGCAGTACTTC. Protein sequence: CASSWTGGGLYEQYF.

The chain links TRBV18 to TRBJ2-1; no definite D call. CDR3 length: 15 amino acids. Germline lookup yields CDR1 KGHSH and CDR2 LQKENI. V shed 3 bases and J shed 4 bases, with 13 bases lying between them. The CDR3 nucleotides are TGTGCCAGCTCACCTAGTGGGCCTCTTTACAATGAGCAGTTCTTC. Its protein is CASSPSGPLYNEQFF.

The chain couples TRBV11-1 to TRBJ1-5, with a tentative D call TRBD1 (5 bases). Per germline, CDR1 SGHAT and CDR2 FQDESV (reference sequence). The ends were cut back, 1 base at V and 4 bases at J, with 11 bases in the middle. The CDR3 is made up of 15 amino acids. CDR3 bases: TGTGCCAGCAGCTTAGGAGACAGCCCAAATCAGCCCCAGCATTTT. Its protein product is CASSLGDSPNQPQHF.

The chain couples TRBV6-5 to TRBJ2-1; unclear D gene. V was clipped by 7 bases and J by 9 bases, with 10 bases between them. From germline, CDR1 is MNHEY and CDR2 SVGAGI. The length of the CDR3 is 11 residues. CDR3 coding DNA: TGTGCCAGCAATCGTGGCTCTGAGCAGTTCTTC. Translation: CASNRGSEQFF.

The chain employs TRBV28 and TRBJ2-3; tentative D call: TRBD1 (5 bases). The V and J ends lost 2 bases and 2 bases respectively, with 8 bases between them. Germline CDR1 and CDR2: MDHEN and SYDVKM. The CDR3 has 14 amino acids. CDR3 nucleotides: TGTGCCAGCAGTTTAAGACAGCCCACAGATACGCAGTATTTT. Amino acids: CASSLRQPTDTQYF. Drawing the rest from reference TRBV28 and TRBJ2-3, the complete variable domain is DVKVTQSSRYLVKRTGEKVFLECVQDMDHENMFWYRQDPGLGLRLIYFSYDVKMKEKGDIPEGYSVSREKKERFSLILESASTNQTSMYLCASSLRQPTDTQYFGPGTRLTVL.

The V gene is TRBV5-1, the J gene TRBJ2-1; D is ambiguous. The V end was cut by 1 base, the J end by 0 bases, with 11 bases between. Germline V lookup: CDR1 SGHRS, CDR2 YFSETQ. The CDR3 length is 16 residues. The DNA of the CDR3 is TGCGCCAGCAGCTTGACACCTATTAGCTCCTACAATGAGCAGTTCTTC. Amino acids: CASSLTPISSYNEQFF.

In DNA, the CDR3 is TGTGCCAGCTCACCCGATTACGAGCAGTACTTC. This encodes CASSPDYEQYF. The genes are TRBV18 and TRBJ2-7, with D unclear. The CDR3 extends over 11 amino acids. Trimming removed 3 bases from V and 4 bases from J, with 4 bases in between. Germline CDR1 is KGHSH and CDR2 is LQKENI.

This chain connects TRBV6-6 to TRBJ2-1; no clear D gene. The germline V gene has CDR1 MNHNY and CDR2 SVGAGI (reference sequence). The CDR3 length is 12 residues. V shed 10 bases and J shed 3 bases, with 10 bases lying between them. CDR3 nucleotide sequence: TGTGCCACCACAGCAAGCTACAATGAGCAGTTCTTC. Amino acids: CATTASYNEQFF.

This clone showed up just once. The rearrangement uses TRBV29-1 and TRBJ2-2; 8 bases fit TRBD1. J lost 0 bases, V lost 6 bases, and 3 bases had no gene match. The CDR3 extends over 14 amino acids. Looked up from germline, CDR1 is SQVTM and CDR2 is ANQGSEA. This CDR3 reads CSVGQDANTGELFF. The CDR3 nucleotides read TGCAGCGTGGGACAGGACGCGAACACCGGGGAGCTGTTTTTT.

The J gene is TRBJ2-1, the V gene TRBV7-9; no clear D gene. This CDR3 spans 18 amino acids. Germline CDR1 SEHNR, CDR2 FQNEAQ (reference sequence). The germline V and J ends were trimmed by 5 bases and 2 bases, with 22 bases remaining between them. CDR3 coding DNA: TGTGCCAGCAGCGTAGTGGTGGGTGGGTTAGAGGCCTACAATGAGCAGTTCTTC. Its translation is CASSVVVGGLEAYNEQFF.

Here the CDR3 DNA reads TGTGCCAGCAGCTTTAGCGGGAGCTACTACAATGAGCAGTTCTTC. Residues: CASSFSGSYYNEQFF. The chain recombines TRBV11-2 with TRBJ2-1; 9 bases line up with TRBD2. V gave up 3 bases and J gave up 3 bases; unmatched junction bases: 3. The V gene's germline CDR1 is SGHAT and CDR2 FQNNGV. CDR3 length: 15 residues.

This chain uses TRBV11-2 with TRBJ2-7; 8 positions agree with TRBD2. Germline loops: CDR1 SGHAT, CDR2 FQNNGV. V lost 5 bases, J lost 2 bases, and 14 bases stayed unmatched. The CDR3 has 17 amino acids. In DNA, the CDR3 is TGTGCCAGCAGCCAACAGGAGGGGCGTAGCGGGGCCTACGAGCAGTACTTC. It specifies CASSQQEGRSGAYEQYF.

This clone was seen just once. This sequence joins TRBV4-1 and TRBJ2-7; D may be TRBD1 (6 bases). V lost 5 bases, J lost 2 bases, and 13 bases lay in between. Germline-derived CDR1 and CDR2 are MGHRA and YSYEKL. This CDR3 region has 14 residues. Here the CDR3 DNA reads TGCGCCAGCAGCTCCACGACAGGTCCCTACGAGCAGTACTTC. Protein sequence: CASSSTTGPYEQYF.

This chain joins TRBV7-9 and TRBJ2-1; D is ambiguous. Germline V CDR1 and CDR2: SEHNR, FQNEAQ (reference sequence). Between the trimmed V and J ends, which lost 4 bases and 6 bases, there was a span of 10 bases. The CDR3 has 13 residues. CDR3 nucleotide sequence: TGTGCCAGCAGCTCTGGGCCGGCCAATGAGCAGTTCTTC. Amino acid sequence: CASSSGPANEQFF.

This clone was picked up one time. A read error may account for a junction end that differs from germline. V and J are TRBV28 and TRBJ2-4; D perhaps matches TRBD2 (5 bases). Germline CDR1 is MDHEN and CDR2 is SYDVKM. The CDR3 is made up of 11 amino acids. CDR3 in DNA: TGTGCCAGCAGTTTTGAGGGTTGGCTGTTCTTC. Its protein product is CASSFEGWLFF.

V and J are TRBV2 and TRBJ2-7, with D possibly matching TRBD1 (6 bases). CDR1 SNHLY and CDR2 FYNNEI come from the germline V gene. V lost 2 bases to trimming and J lost 5 bases, with 19 bases between them. This CDR3 is built from 16 residues. DNA for the CDR3: TGTGCCAGCAGTGAACCAACCCTGGACAGTAGGCACGAGCAGTACTTC. Encoded protein: CASSEPTLDSRHEQYF.

The chain recombines TRBV6-5 with TRBJ1-5; D possibly corresponds to TRBD1 (6 bases). V was cut by 6 bases and J by 3 bases, with 12 bases left in between. Germline values: CDR1 MNHEY, CDR2 SVGAGI. The CDR3 length is 14 residues. CDR3 coding DNA: TGTGCCAGCAGGCAAGGACAGCACAATCAGCCCCAGCATTTT. This translates into CASRQGQHNQPQHF.

The gene calls are TRBV28 and TRBJ2-1; 7 bases are a match to TRBD2. Looked up from germline, CDR1 is MDHEN and CDR2 is SYDVKM. The junction had 10 bases not matched to a gene; V was cut back by 8 bases and J by 6 bases. The CDR3 runs 14 residues. CDR3 loop: CASELGGSSNEQFF. The CDR3, as DNA: TGTGCCAGCGAGTTGGGAGGGAGTTCCAATGAGCAGTTCTTC.

This clone was recorded once. The chain employs TRBV28 and TRBJ1-4, with 7 bases fitting TRBD1. The CDR3 sequence is 15 residues long. V lost 6 bases to trimming and J lost 6 bases; unmatched junction nucleotides: 10. The germline V gene encodes CDR1 MDHEN and CDR2 SYDVKM. This chain's CDR3 is CASRAGTAGYEKLFF. The CDR3 nucleotides are TGTGCCAGCAGGGCCGGGACAGCAGGATATGAAAAACTGTTTTTT.